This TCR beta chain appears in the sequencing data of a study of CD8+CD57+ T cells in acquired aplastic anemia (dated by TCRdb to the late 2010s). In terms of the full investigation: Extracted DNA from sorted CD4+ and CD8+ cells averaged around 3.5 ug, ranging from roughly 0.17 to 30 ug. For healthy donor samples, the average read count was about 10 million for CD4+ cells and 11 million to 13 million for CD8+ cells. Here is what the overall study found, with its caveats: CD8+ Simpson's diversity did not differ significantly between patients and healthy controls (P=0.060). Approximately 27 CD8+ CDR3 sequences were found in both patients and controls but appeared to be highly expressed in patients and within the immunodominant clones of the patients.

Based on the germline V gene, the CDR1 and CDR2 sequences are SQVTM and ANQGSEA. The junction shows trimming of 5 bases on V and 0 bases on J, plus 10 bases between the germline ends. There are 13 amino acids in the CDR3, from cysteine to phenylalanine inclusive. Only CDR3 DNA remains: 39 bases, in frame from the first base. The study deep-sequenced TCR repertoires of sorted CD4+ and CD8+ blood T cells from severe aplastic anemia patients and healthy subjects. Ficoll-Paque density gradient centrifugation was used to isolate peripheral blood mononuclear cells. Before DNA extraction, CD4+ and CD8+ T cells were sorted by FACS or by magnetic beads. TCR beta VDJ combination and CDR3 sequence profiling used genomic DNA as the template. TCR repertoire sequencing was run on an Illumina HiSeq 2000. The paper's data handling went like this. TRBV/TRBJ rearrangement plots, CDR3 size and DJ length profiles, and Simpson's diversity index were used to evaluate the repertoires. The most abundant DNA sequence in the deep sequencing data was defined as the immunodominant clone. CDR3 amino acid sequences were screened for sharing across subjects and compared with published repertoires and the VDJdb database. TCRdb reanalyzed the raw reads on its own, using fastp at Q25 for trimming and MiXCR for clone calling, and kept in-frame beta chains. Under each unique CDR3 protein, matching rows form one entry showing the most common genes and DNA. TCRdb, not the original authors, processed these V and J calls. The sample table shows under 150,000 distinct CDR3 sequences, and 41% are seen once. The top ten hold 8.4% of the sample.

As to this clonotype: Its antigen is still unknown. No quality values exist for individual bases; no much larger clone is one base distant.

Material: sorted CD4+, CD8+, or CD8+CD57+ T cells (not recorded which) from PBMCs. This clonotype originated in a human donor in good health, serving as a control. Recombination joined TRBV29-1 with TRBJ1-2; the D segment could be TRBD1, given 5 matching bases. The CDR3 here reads CSVRGAPNYGYTF. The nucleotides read TGCAGCGTTCGTGGGGCACCTAACTATGGCTACACCTTC.